This T cell receptor (beta chain) was sequenced in a study of cytomegalovirus exposure and HLA in healthy donors. PCR employed 60 Vbeta and 13 Jbeta primers. TCRdb's copy holds only in-frame clones and misses some; the assay was immunoSEQ multiplex PCR. The table has over 100,000 clones, 77% seen once; the top ten hold more than 4%. The CDR3 totals 14 residues. Germline lookup yields CDR1 SEHNR and CDR2 FQNEAQ (reference sequence). V shed 6 bases and J shed 0 bases, with 11 bases lying between them. The sequencing sample was made of PBMCs. V is TRBV7-9 and J is TRBJ1-1, with D possibly matching TRBD1 (6 bases). The receptor was isolated from a male donor in good health and CMV-seropositive. This CDR3 is CASSWGHLNTEAFF. The CDR3 DNA reads TGTGCCAGCAGTTGGGGACACCTGAACACTGAAGCTTTCTTT.